This TCR beta chain was identified during a study of blood T cell repertoires in COVID-19. Study-level information: Donors in the United States, Italy and Spain gave samples during acute or convalescent COVID-19. PBMCs, B-cell-depleted T cells, or T cells were the source of the cDNA or gDNA that made up the material.

The germline gives CDR1 MNHEY, CDR2 SMNVEV (reference sequence). Trimming removed 2 bases from V and 6 bases from J; junction bases left unmatched: 4. The CDR3 consists of 15 residues. TCRdb's table, derived via immunoSEQ multiplex PCR, lists solely in-frame clones and lacks some. The profile shows just over 300,000 clones, about 85% of them singletons. The sequencing input was peripheral blood. The TCR comes from a young man with active or convalescent COVID-19. The V and J genes are TRBV27 and TRBJ2-1; 10 nucleotides align to TRBD2. The CDR3 loop is CASSLVSGRRNEQFF. CDR3 bases: TGTGCCAGCAGTTTAGTTAGCGGGAGGCGCAATGAGCAGTTCTTC.